This TCR beta chain was observed in a study of blood T cells in healthy people across ages. Study-wide points: Unknown CMV status may confound age-related changes in expanded clones.

The CDR3 is 14 amino acids. Germline CDR1 reads SGDLS; CDR2 reads YYNGEE. V lost 0 bases to trimming and J lost 7 bases, with 12 bases between them. Of note for this clonotype: Its antigen is not known.

The authors ran a second PCR of about 7 to 12 cycles using a sample-barcoded 5' primer and a J-beta primer mix. TCRdb re-analysed the 5' RACE reads in MiXCR, keeping a single row per CDR3 protein. The data show about 1.1 million distinct CDR3 sequences, more than 30% seen once. The sample providers were healthy Caucasian people from Russia, aged about 6 to 90. The J gene is TRBJ2-3, the V gene TRBV9; no clear D gene. The receptor's source is a man younger than 35 in good health. Sequencing input: blood. CDR3 amino acids: CASSVESAVNTQYF. In DNA, the CDR3 is TGTGCCAGCAGCGTAGAATCCGCAGTCAATACGCAGTATTTT.